There are a few counts of the clone carrying this T cell receptor (beta chain). Its antigen is not identified. This record comes from a study of T-cell memory formation after mild COVID-19. Overall study findings and caveats: CD4+ contracting clones lay mainly in CM and EM, CD8+ ones in EMRA.

CDR3 length: 14 residues. Looked up from germline, CDR1 is LNHDA and CDR2 is SQIVND (reference sequence). Trimming left V 7 bases short and J 5 bases short, with 17 bases between. A 5'RACE reaction primed in the constant segment made cDNA libraries of TCR alpha and TCR beta, and these carried sample barcodes and UMIs. TCRdb re-derived calls from the 5' RACE reads in MiXCR, one entry per CDR3 protein. The sample includes more than 450,000 distinct CDR3 sequences, around 17% of them seen just once. The material sequenced was PBMCs or a T cell subset sorted from them (not recorded which). The chain couples TRBV19 to TRBJ1-1; a weak D match, TRBD1 (5 bases). This receptor was obtained from an adult woman who had mild COVID-19 (a few samples of this study predate the infection). Cell type and time point are not known. The CDR3 loop is CASNIDSYGTEAFF. CDR3 nucleotides: TGTGCCAGTAATATCGACAGCTATGGGACTGAAGCTTTCTTT.